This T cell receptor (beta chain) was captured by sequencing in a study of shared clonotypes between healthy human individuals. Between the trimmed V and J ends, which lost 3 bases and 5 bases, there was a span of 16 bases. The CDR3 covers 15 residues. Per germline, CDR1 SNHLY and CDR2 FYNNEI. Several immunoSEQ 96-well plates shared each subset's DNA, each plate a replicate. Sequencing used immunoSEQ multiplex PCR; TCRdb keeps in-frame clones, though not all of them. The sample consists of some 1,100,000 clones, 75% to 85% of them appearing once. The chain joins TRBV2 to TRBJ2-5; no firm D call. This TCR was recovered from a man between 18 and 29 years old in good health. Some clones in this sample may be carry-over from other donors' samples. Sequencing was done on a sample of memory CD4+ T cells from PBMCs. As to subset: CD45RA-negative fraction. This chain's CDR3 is CASSDQPRRLETQYF. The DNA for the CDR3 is TGTGCCAGCAGTGATCAACCCAGGCGATTGGAGACCCAGTACTTC.